One sample yielded the 27 T cell receptor beta chains listed below, sequenced in a study of cytomegalovirus exposure and HLA in healthy donors (TCRdb year 2017). Libraries came from the immunoSEQ multiplex PCR assay. For the multiplex PCR, a mixture combining 60 forward primers for TCR Vbeta segments and 13 reverse primers for TCR Jbeta segments was used. TCRdb carries this immuneACCESS record with in-frame sequences only. Its versions omit some clonotypes, under half of them owing to an unresolved V gene in the studies checked, with the rest unexplained. The sample table contains approximately 100,000 clones; only one count was recorded for under 65% of them. The leading ten clones occupy 3% to 3.5% of the sample. The sample consisted of PBMCs. The receptors originated from a man aged 60-69 years in good health and CMV-seronegative.

The rearrangement uses TRBV5-4 and TRBJ2-7, with a tentative D call TRBD2 (6 bases). V was pared by 1 base and J by 2 bases, with 7 bases between. This CDR3 comprises 13 residues. Per germline, CDR1 SGHNT and CDR2 YYREEE (reference sequence). The CDR3 DNA follows: TGTGCCAGCAGCTTGCAGCGGGCCTACGAGCAGTACTTC. Amino acids: CASSLQRAYEQYF.

The rearrangement uses TRBV6-5 and TRBJ1-1; TRBD1 aligns across 8 bases. The V segment lost 8 bases and the J segment 4 bases; nucleotides outside the gene matches: 9. This CDR3 comprises 14 residues. Germline V gene lookup returns CDR1 MNHEY and CDR2 SVGAGI. CDR3 nucleotides: TGTGCCAGCGGCCCGACAGGGGACGGCACTGAAGCTTTCTTT. Residues: CASGPTGDGTEAFF.

J is TRBJ2-5 and V is TRBV6-1; D perhaps matches TRBD2 (6 bases). CDR3 length: 17 residues. Trimming left V 4 bases short and J 4 bases short, with 22 bases between. CDR1 and CDR2 (germline): MNHNS, SASEGT. DNA for the CDR3: TGTGCCAGCAGTGTTACGGGGGAGTACCGGAGGACAGAGACCCAGTACTTC. Translating it yields CASSVTGEYRRTETQYF.

This clone was seen only once. The chain couples TRBV14 to TRBJ1-1, with D possibly matching TRBD1 (6 bases). Trimming removed 4 bases at V and 0 bases at J, with 18 bases between. The CDR3 extends over 17 amino acids. CDR1 and CDR2 from the germline V gene are SGHDN and FVKESK. In DNA, the CDR3 is TGTGCCAGCAGCCCCTCAGGGGTCCCTCCAATGAACACTGAAGCTTTCTTT. Translation: CASSPSGVPPMNTEAFF.

V is TRBV6-5 and J is TRBJ2-7, with a weak D call TRBD2 (6 bases). From germline, CDR1 is MNHEY and CDR2 SVGAGI. V lost 7 bases, J lost 0 bases, and 13 bases lay in between. This CDR3 contains 14 residues. The CDR3 nucleotides are TGTGCCAGCATTTCCCCCGGGAGCTCCTACGAGCAGTACTTC. Translating it yields CASISPGSSYEQYF.

This chain uses TRBV12-2 with TRBJ1-4. TRBV12-2 is listed as a pseudogene. This CDR3 has 14 amino acids. CDR3 loop: CASYTGGDNEKLFF. CDR3 coding DNA: TGTGCAAGCTATACTGGGGGGGATAATGAAAAACTGTTTTTT.

The gene calls are TRBV15 and TRBJ2-2; 10 nucleotides match TRBD2. This CDR3 comprises 20 residues. Trimming cost V 0 bases and J 3 bases; bases outside gene matches: 13. Per the germline V gene, CDR1 is LNHNV and CDR2 is YYDKDF (reference sequence). In DNA, the CDR3 is TGTGCCACCAGCAGAGATCTTCCGGGACTAGCGCTTACCGACACCGGGGAGCTGTTTTTT. Protein product: CATSRDLPGLALTDTGELFF. Variable domain in full (rest from reference TRBV15 and TRBJ2-2): DAMVIQNPRYQVTQFGKPVTLSCSQTLNHNVMYWYQQKSSQAPKLLFHYYDKDFNNEADTPDNFQSRRPNTSFCFLDIRSPGLGDTAMYLCATSRDLPGLALTDTGELFFGEGSRLTVL.

This clone came up a few times. The CDR3 DNA is TGTGCCAGCAGCTTAGCGGGACAGGGAACCTACGAGCAGTACTTC. Protein: CASSLAGQGTYEQYF. V and J are TRBV11-3 and TRBJ2-7, with 9 bases that match TRBD1. V shed 1 base and J 2 bases; nucleotides not matched to a gene: 3. Germline V gives CDR1 SGHNT, CDR2 YENEEA. The CDR3 is 15 amino acids.

The chain has TRBV29-1 and TRBJ2-2; 10 nucleotides match TRBD1. V was clipped by 5 bases and J by 8 bases; unmatched bases: 8. Looked up from germline, CDR1 is SQVTM and CDR2 is ANQGSEA. The CDR3 is 14 amino acids. The CDR3 coding sequence is TGCAGCGTTCGTGGGACAGGGGTCAGGGGGGAGCTGTTTTTT. It codes for CSVRGTGVRGELFF.

This clone turned up a few times. The chain has TRBV7-9 and TRBJ1-6, with D unresolved. Trimming took 0 bases from V and 0 from J, leaving 9 bases between them. Germline CDR1 reads SEHNR; CDR2 reads FQNEAQ (reference sequence). The CDR3 has 17 amino acids. DNA of the CDR3: TGTGCCAGCAGCTTAGCGGCCTTACGCTCCTATAATTCACCCCTCCACTTT. Translation gives CASSLAALRSYNSPLHF.

The chain joins TRBV18 to TRBJ1-5; D gene unclear. The CDR3 spans 15 residues. In germline, CDR1 is KGHSH, CDR2 LQKENI. The V gene lost 2 bases and the J gene lost 6 bases, with 14 bases spanning the gap. CDR3 sequence: CASSPCLRCGQPQHF. The DNA for the CDR3 is TGTGCCAGCTCACCATGCCTTAGATGTGGTCAGCCCCAGCATTTT.

This chain joins TRBV5-1 and TRBJ2-5, with TRBD2 matching 16 bases. Looked up from germline, CDR1 is SGHRS and CDR2 is YFSETQ. CDR3 length: 17 residues. Trimming cost V 3 bases and J 5 bases; bases outside gene matches: 7. The CDR3 loop reads CASSWGLAGGPGETQYF. The CDR3 region has the DNA TGCGCCAGCAGCTGGGGACTAGCGGGAGGGCCTGGCGAGACCCAGTACTTC.

The rearrangement joins TRBV5-1 to TRBJ2-5; 11 nucleotides align to TRBD1. The end of the DNA is better explained by TRBJ2-7, so the J call may be wrong. CDR1 is SGHRS and CDR2 is YFSETQ in the germline V gene. The CDR3 loop spans 16 amino acids. CDR3 DNA: TGCGCCAGCAGCTTGGGATTTGGGACAGGGGGGATCGAGCAGTACTTC. Its translation is CASSLGFGTGGIEQYF.

This rearrangement joins TRBV28 to TRBJ1-1; D is ambiguous. The CDR3 runs 15 residues. The V end was cut by 8 bases, the J end by 3 bases, with 19 bases between. Per germline, CDR1 MDHEN and CDR2 SYDVKM. CDR3 in amino acids: CASGSLAGLDTEAFF. The DNA of the CDR3 is TGTGCCAGCGGAAGTCTTGCGGGATTAGACACTGAAGCTTTCTTT. Full variable domain (missing parts from reference TRBV28 and TRBJ1-1): DVKVTQSSRYLVKRTGEKVFLECVQDMDHENMFWYRQDPGLGLRLIYFSYDVKMKEKGDIPEGYSVSREKKERFSLILESASTNQTSMYLCASGSLAGLDTEAFFGQGTRLTVV.

The chain is built from TRBV2 and TRBJ2-7; 10 nucleotides match TRBD2. V was pared by 5 bases and J by 1 base, with 8 bases of the junction left unmatched. Looked up from germline, CDR1 is SNHLY and CDR2 is FYNNEI. This CDR3 is built from 16 residues. This CDR3 is CASSLGTAGGSYEQYF. The CDR3 DNA is TGTGCCAGCAGTCTAGGGACAGCGGGGGGGTCCTACGAGCAGTACTTC.

The rearrangement joins TRBV25-1 to TRBJ2-2; TRBD2 is a possible D gene (6 bases). Per germline, CDR1 MGHDK and CDR2 SYGVNS. The CDR3 contains 17 residues. The V end lost 5 bases, the J end lost 0 bases, and 16 bases lay between the germline ends. CDR3 nucleotides: TGTGCCAGCAGTACCCCCCGGGGGATCTCGAACACCGGGGAGCTGTTTTTT. This encodes CASSTPRGISNTGELFF.

The V and J genes are TRBV6-6 and TRBJ1-1; D not resolved. Trimming stripped 6 bases from V and 2 bases from J, with 16 bases between. CDR3 length: 15 amino acids. Germline CDR1 MNHNY, CDR2 SVGAGI (reference sequence). The CDR3 is CASRIASGSNTEAFF. CDR3 DNA: TGTGCCAGCAGGATAGCCTCCGGTTCTAACACTGAAGCTTTCTTT.

The gene calls are TRBV18 and TRBJ2-1, with D maybe TRBD2 (7 bases). V lost 4 bases and J lost 3, with 16 bases in between. Germline V lookup: CDR1 KGHSH, CDR2 LQKENI. The CDR3 totals 16 residues. The CDR3 bases are TGTGCCAGCTCACGGGAGGGTACAGGGTACTACAATGAGCAGTTCTTC. It is translated as CASSREGTGYYNEQFF.

The rearrangement uses TRBV18 and TRBJ2-5; D remains ambiguous. Germline V gene lookup returns CDR1 KGHSH and CDR2 LQKENI. The CDR3 consists of 14 residues. Deletions cut 6 bases from V and 4 bases from J, with 15 bases between. In nucleotides, the CDR3 is TGTGCCAGCTCCCCCATGTCGGTCGGAGAGACCCAGTACTTC. Translation gives CASSPMSVGETQYF.

In this sample, this clone turned up a few times. The chain links TRBV28 to TRBJ1-4, with TRBD1 identical over 10 bases. Trimming took 7 bases from V and 3 from J; bases not matched to a gene: 17. The CDR3 spans 19 residues. Germline CDR1 is MDHEN and CDR2 is SYDVKM. This chain's CDR3 is CASTSLRTGGLAANEKLFF. The DNA of the CDR3 is TGTGCCAGCACCTCCCTCCGGACAGGGGGGTTAGCAGCTAATGAAAAACTGTTTTTT.

This CDR3 is CASSLAGGYEQYF. The CDR3 DNA reads TGTGCCAGCAGCTTAGCAGGGGGCTACGAGCAGTACTTC. V gene TRBV7-9 combines with J gene TRBJ2-7; tentative D call: TRBD1 (6 bases). CDR1 and CDR2 from the germline V gene are SEHNR and FQNEAQ (reference sequence). There are 13 residues in the CDR3. V lost 0 bases and J 3 bases, leaving 6 bases between the germline ends.

This clone was recorded a few times. The chain recombines TRBV5-4 with TRBJ1-1; no firm D call. This CDR3 is 15 amino acids long. In germline, CDR1 is SGHNT, CDR2 YYREEE (reference sequence). Trimming removed 0 bases at V and 4 bases at J, with 13 bases between. CDR3 nucleotide sequence: TGTGCCAGCAGCTTGGAAAAAATCCGCGCCACTGAAGCTTTCTTT. It yields the protein CASSLEKIRATEAFF.

The chain is built from TRBV7-9 and TRBJ2-2; 10 nucleotides align to TRBD2. Germline V gene lookup returns CDR1 SEHNR and CDR2 FQNEAQ (reference sequence). V trimming: 2 bases; J trimming: 4 bases; junction bases outside the gene matches: 1. The CDR3 covers 15 residues. The CDR3 DNA reads as TGTGCCAGCAGCTTACTAGCGGGAGTCACCGGGGAGCTGTTTTTT. This encodes CASSLLAGVTGELFF.

V gene TRBV5-4 combines with J gene TRBJ2-5, with TRBD2 matching 12 bases. This CDR3 region has 17 residues. Germline V gene lookup returns CDR1 SGHNT and CDR2 YYREEE (reference sequence). V lost 4 bases, J lost 5 bases, and 12 bases stayed unmatched. The chain's CDR3 is CASSPDPGLAGTETQYF. For the CDR3, the DNA is TGTGCCAGCAGCCCGGATCCAGGACTAGCGGGGACGGAGACCCAGTACTTC.

This chain connects TRBV6-5 to TRBJ2-2; TRBD1 is a possible D gene (6 bases). This CDR3 is built from 15 residues. CDR1 is MNHEY and CDR2 is SVGAGI in the germline V gene. Trimming removed 6 bases from V and 2 bases from J, with 13 bases in between. Written as DNA, the CDR3 is TGTGCCAGCAGACCAGGGGCCCAAAACACCGGGGAGCTGTTTTTT. It is translated as CASRPGAQNTGELFF.

This clone was recorded a few times. The chain combines TRBV6-5 with TRBJ1-5; D remains unclear. The CDR3 covers 13 residues. The germline gives CDR1 MNHEY, CDR2 SVGAGI. With 7 bases removed from V and 3 bases from J, the gap between germline ends came to 10 bases. The CDR3 loop is CASTRQINQPQHF. CDR3 DNA: TGTGCCAGCACTCGTCAGATCAATCAGCCCCAGCATTTT.

The chain uses TRBV5-6 and TRBJ1-2; D possibly corresponds to TRBD1 (5 bases). Germline V gives CDR1 SGHDT, CDR2 YYEEEE. The V end was cut by 0 bases, the J end by 3 bases, with 18 bases between. CDR3 length: 17 residues. The CDR3 region has the DNA TGTGCCAGCAGCTTGGCACTCGGCATGGGGCGCGACTATGGCTACACCTTC. Protein sequence: CASSLALGMGRDYGYTF. Full variable domain (outside the CDR3, taken from reference TRBV5-6 and TRBJ1-2): DAGVTQSPTHLIKTRGQQVTLRCSPKSGHDTVSWYQQALGQGPQFIFQYYEEEERQRGNFPDRFSGHQFPNYSSELNVNALLLGDSALYLCASSLALGMGRDYGYTFGSGTRLTVV.